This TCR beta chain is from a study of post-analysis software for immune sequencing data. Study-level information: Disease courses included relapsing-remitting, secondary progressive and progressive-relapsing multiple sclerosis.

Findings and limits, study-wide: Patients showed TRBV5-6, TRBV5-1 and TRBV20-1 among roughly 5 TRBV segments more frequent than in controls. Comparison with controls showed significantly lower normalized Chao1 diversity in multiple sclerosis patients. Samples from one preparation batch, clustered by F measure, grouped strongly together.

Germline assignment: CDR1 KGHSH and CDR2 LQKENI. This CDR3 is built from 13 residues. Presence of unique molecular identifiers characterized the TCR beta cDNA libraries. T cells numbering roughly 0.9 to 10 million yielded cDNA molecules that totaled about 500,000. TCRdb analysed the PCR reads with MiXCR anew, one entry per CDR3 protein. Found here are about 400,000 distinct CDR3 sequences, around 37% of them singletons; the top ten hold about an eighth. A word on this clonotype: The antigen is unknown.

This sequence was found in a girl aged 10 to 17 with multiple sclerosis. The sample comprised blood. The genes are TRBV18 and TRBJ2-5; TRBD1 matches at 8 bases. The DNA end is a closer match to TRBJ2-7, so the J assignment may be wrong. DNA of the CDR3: TGTGCCAGCTCACCACTCGGACAGGGCGAGCAGTACTTC. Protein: CASSPLGQGEQYF.